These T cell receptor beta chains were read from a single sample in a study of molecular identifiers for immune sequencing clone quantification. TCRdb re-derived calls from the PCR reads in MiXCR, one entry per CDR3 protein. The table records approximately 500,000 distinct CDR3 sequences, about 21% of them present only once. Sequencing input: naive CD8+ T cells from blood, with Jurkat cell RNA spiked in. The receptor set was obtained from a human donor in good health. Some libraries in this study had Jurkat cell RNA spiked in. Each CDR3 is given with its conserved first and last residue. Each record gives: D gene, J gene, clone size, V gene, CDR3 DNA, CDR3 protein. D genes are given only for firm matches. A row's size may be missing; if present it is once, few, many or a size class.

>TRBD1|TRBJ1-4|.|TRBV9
TGTGCCAGCACCCATGGGGGACAGCTGAATGAAAAACTGTTTTTT
CASTHGGQLNEKLFF
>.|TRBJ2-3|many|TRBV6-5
TGTGCCAGCAGTCGTTCAGATACGCAGTATTTT
CASSRSDTQYF
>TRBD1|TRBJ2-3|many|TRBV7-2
TGTGCCAGCAGCCCTACCGTGACAGGGGGCGCAGATACGCAGTATTTT
CASSPTVTGGADTQYF
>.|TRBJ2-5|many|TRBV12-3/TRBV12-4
TGTGCCAGCAGTTTAGGAGGGGTAGAGACCCAGTACTTC
CASSLGGVETQYF
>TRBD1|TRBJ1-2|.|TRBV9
TGTGCCAGCAGCGTAGGAGTTAGCGGGACAGCCGTCCCCTATGGCTACACCTTC
CASSVGVSGTAVPYGYTF
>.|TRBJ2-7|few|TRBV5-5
TGTGCCAGCAGCGGGGGGTTCGGGGACGAGCAGTACTTC
CASSGGFGDEQYF
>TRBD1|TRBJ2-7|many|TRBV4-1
TGCGCCAGCAGCGGACGGACAGGGGGCAGTTCCTACGAGCAGTACTTC
CASSGRTGGSSYEQYF
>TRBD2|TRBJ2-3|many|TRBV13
TGTGCCAGCAGCTTACTAGCGGATCTAATTGGAGATACGCAGTATTTT
CASSLLADLIGDTQYF
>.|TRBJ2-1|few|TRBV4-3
TGCGCCAGCAGCCAAGAAGGCCCTTACAATGAGCAGTTCTTC
CASSQEGPYNEQFF
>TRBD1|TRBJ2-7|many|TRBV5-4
TGTGCCAGCAGCCCATACGGACAGGGCAACCGCGAGCAGTACTTC
CASSPYGQGNREQYF
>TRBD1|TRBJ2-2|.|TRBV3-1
TGTGCCAGCAGCCAAGGGCGACAGGGGCGAACCGGGGAGCTGTTTTTT
CASSQGRQGRTGELFF
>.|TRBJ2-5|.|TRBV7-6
TGTGCCAGCAGCTTAGTTGGTGGGACCCAGTACTTC
CASSLVGGTQYF
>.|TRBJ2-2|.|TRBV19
TGTGCCAGTACGACCGGGACAAGGGCGTTCAACACCGGGGAGCTGTTTTTT
CASTTGTRAFNTGELFF
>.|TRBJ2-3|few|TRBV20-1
TGCAGTGCCCCACCCGGACAGACCACAGATACGCAGTATTTT
CSAPPGQTTDTQYF
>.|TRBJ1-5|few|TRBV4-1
TGCGCCAGCAGCCCAAGTATGGGTCAGCCCCAGCATTTT
CASSPSMGQPQHF
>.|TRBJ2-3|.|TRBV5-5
TGTGCCAGCAGCCCAGTTGGGCCCGGACAGAAATATACAGATACGCAGTATTTT
CASSPVGPGQKYTDTQYF
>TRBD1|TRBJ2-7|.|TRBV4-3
TGCGCCAGCAGCCAAGAAAGGACAGGGGGCCACGAGCAGTACTTC
CASSQERTGGHEQYF